This TCR beta chain was sequenced during a study of molecular identifiers for immune sequencing clone quantification (dated by TCRdb to between 2018 and 2020). Regarding the complete study: In a replicate experiment, RNA from roughly 21,000 or 96,000 naive CD8 T cells was split into five aliquots, four of which were sequenced. This methods study used CD8 T cells to benchmark TCR RNA copy counting and molecular-identifier clustering-based TCR repertoire sequencing (MIDCIRS). What the work shows at the level of the full study, not this receptor alone: When barcode sub-clustering was omitted, TCR diversity was inflated by chimeric consensus sequences, with chimeras reaching as high as 47%. Spiked-in Jurkat TCR RNA equivalent to a single cell was reported to be detectable even among more than 900,000 naive CD8 T cells. Around 2.8 recovered TCR RNA copies per cell were obtained by modeling, versus about ten by digital PCR, implying a capture efficiency of 25% to 30%. Highly expanded clone sizes could be underestimated if identical TCR molecules share a barcode. In CMV-specific effector cells, clones with more than 20 RNA copies accounted for over 97% of molecules, whereas in naive cells such clones accounted for under 1%.

This clonotype was counted many times. There is no known antigen for this receptor. Qualities for individual bases were not recorded, and no much larger clone is one base off. On a BD FACSAria II, naive CD8 T cells were FACS-sorted as CD8+CD4-CCR7+CD45RA+ and collected into RLT Plus buffer. To compare sensitivity, a portion of naive CD8 T cell RNA was divided equally between MIDCIRS and a Smart-seq2-style 5'RACE protocol. Enrichment of CD8 T cells was performed with RosetteSep CD8+ T Cell Enrichment Cocktail and Ficoll-Paque, after which ACK red cell lysis was carried out. The germline V gene supplies CDR1 MDHEN and CDR2 SYDVKM. The germline ends are 13 bases apart after V is trimmed by 5 bases and J by 8 bases. The CDR3 goes from the cysteine to the phenylalanine over 13 residues. CDR3 DNA is the only sequence kept; it has 39 bases, read in frame from the first base. Preparation of the library involved PCR. Sequencing was performed on an Illumina MiSeq. The Qiagen AllPrep DNA/RNA kit was used to purify total RNA. Before any analysis, reads coming from multiple sequencing runs of the same library were combined into one pool. Processing in the source paper ran as follows. Reads were retained only if the reads had an exact TCR constant sequence, and the retained reads were trimmed to 150 nt and grouped according to their 12-nt molecular barcodes. Reads within each barcode group were sub-clustered using a 15% Levenshtein threshold, and quality-weighted consensus sequences were constructed for each RNA molecule. Non-functional sequences were excluded, and lower-count sequences lying one edit away from another sequence were also excluded. Barcode sub-clusters with fewer than 20% of the maximum read count were removed, based on fitting two negative binomial distributions. TCRdb trimmed public reads at Q25 via fastp, called clones via MiXCR and kept in-frame beta chains. Rows with one shared CDR3 protein collapse into an entry with the most common genes and DNA. TCRdb's processing, not the authors' own work, is the source of the V and J calls. The sample table shows approximately 20,000 distinct CDR3 sequences, and 20% to 25% are seen once. The ten largest account for 5.5% to 7% of the sample.

The TCR was taken from a human donor in good health. Some libraries in this study had Jurkat cell RNA spiked in. This receptor chain uses TRBV28 and TRBJ2-1; the D region may be TRBD1 or TRBD2, each matching 5 bases equally. Sequenced sample: naive CD8+ T cells from blood, with Jurkat cell RNA spiked in. The cell subset or site label here, explained by the study, means: FACS-sorted CD8+CD4-CCR7+CD45RA+ naive T cells. The sequenced DNA: TGTGCCAGCAGTCCCTCGGGACGGGATGAGCAGTTCTTC. Its amino acids are CASSPSGRDEQFF. The full variable domain, completed from the reference TRBV28 and TRBJ2-1 proteins outside the CDR3, reads DVKVTQSSRYLVKRTGEKVFLECVQDMDHENMFWYRQDPGLGLRLIYFSYDVKMKEKGDIPEGYSVSREKKERFSLILESASTNQTSMYLCASSPSGRDEQFFGPGTRLTVL.